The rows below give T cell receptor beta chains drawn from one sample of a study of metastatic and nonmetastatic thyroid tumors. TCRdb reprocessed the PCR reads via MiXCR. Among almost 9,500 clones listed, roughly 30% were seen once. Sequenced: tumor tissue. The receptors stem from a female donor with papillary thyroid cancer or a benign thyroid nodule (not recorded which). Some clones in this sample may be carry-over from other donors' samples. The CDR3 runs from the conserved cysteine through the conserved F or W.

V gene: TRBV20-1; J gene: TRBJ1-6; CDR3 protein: CSARKIWNSPLHF
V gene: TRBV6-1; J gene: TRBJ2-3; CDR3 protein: CASSELTSGSGADTQYF
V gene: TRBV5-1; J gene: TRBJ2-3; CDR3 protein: CASSSMEGTRAITDTQYF
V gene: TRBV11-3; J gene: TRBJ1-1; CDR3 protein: CASSTGNRDTEAFF
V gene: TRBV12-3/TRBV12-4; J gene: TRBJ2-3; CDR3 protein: CASSPDLRFTDTQYF
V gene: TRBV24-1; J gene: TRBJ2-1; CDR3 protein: CATSGGIGTEQFF
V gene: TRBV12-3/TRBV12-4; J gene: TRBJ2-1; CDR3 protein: CASSTLGTRTIYEQFF
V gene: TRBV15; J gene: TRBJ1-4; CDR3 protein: CATRSDLNEKLFF
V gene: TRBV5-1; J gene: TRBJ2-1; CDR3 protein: CASSSVLAAYNEQFF
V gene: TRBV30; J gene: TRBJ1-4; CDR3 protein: CAWSQGYSTNEKLFF
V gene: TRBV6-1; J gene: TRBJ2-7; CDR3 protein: CASSSGTGGEEQYF
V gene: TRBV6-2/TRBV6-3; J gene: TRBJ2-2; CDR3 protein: CASRDTNTGELFF
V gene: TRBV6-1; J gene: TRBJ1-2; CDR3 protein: CASNPGQTYGYTF
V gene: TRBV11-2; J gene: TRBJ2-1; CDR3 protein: CASSLDQGAGANGNEQFF
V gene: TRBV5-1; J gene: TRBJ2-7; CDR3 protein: CASSIQGYEQYF
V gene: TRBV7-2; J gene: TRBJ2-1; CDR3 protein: CASSLQQLLNEQFF
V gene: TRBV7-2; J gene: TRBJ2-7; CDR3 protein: CASSLGQGGTYEQHF
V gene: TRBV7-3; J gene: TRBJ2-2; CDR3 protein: CASSLLAGAGELFF
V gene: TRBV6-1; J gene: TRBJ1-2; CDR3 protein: CASSRTGGGDGYTF
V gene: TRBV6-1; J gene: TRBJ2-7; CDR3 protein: CASNTPGTYEQYF
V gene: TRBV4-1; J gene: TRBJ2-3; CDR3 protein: CASSQENGPHTDTQYF
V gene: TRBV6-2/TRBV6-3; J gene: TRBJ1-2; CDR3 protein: CASSYGVGLYGYTF
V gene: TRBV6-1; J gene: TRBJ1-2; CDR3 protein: CASSRTGAGYGYTF
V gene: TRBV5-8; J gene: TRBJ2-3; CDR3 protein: CASSRGEMKDTQYF
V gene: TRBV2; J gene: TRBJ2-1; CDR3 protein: CASSGRLGIYNEQFF
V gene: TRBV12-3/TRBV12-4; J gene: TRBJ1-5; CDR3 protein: CASTLRGPNQPQHF
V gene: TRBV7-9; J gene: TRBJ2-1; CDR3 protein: CASSTPPGTSGSLSNEQFF
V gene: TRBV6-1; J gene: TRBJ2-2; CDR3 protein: CASSERKSSGRRAGELFF
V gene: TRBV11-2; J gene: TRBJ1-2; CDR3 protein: CASSLVGFKTGGDYCYTF
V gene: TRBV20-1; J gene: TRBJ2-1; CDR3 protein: CSALGWSVYNEQFF
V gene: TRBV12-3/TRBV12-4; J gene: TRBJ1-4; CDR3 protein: CASSFRLTSDNEKLFF
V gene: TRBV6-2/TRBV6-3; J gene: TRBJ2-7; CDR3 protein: CASRTTGFEQYF
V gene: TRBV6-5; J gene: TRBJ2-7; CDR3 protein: CASSYSGSYEQYF
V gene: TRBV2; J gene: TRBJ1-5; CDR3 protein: CASSEALLWGLCQPQHF
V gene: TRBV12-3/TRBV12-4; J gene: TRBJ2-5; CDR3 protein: CASTQSGGRETQYF
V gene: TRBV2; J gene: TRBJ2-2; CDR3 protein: CASSPSGGNTGELFF
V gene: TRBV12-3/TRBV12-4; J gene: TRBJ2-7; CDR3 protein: CASTGGKTHEQYF
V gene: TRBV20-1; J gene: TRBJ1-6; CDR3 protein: CSAGTGQLSSPLHF
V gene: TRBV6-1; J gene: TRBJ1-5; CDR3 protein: CASSPGGAALSNQPQHF
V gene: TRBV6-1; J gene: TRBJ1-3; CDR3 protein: CASEGSGNTIYF
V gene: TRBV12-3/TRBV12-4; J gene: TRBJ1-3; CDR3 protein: CASSYRGFGNTIYF
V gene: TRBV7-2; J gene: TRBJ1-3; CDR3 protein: CASSPNTVPGNTIYF
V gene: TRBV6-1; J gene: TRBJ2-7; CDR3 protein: CASSRDRAFYEQYF
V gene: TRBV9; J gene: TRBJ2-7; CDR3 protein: CASSVHDGGGSGDEQYF
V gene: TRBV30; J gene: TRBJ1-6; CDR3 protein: CAWRGRGASPLHF
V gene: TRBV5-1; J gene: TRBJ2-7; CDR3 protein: CASSAGTAGGYEQYF
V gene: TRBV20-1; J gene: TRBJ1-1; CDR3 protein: CSARDLWGQGSGMNTEAFF
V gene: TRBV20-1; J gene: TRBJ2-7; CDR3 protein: CSASIFYEQYF
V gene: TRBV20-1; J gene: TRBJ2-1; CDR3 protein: CSARSAETSSYNEQFF
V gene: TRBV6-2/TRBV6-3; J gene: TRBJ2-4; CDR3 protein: CASSPGLINIQYF
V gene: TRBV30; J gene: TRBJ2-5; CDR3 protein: CALCVSGRVLETQYF
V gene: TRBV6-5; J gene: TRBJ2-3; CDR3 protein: CASSHSRRRTDTQYF
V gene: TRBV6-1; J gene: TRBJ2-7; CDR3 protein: CASRPTSAAYEQYF